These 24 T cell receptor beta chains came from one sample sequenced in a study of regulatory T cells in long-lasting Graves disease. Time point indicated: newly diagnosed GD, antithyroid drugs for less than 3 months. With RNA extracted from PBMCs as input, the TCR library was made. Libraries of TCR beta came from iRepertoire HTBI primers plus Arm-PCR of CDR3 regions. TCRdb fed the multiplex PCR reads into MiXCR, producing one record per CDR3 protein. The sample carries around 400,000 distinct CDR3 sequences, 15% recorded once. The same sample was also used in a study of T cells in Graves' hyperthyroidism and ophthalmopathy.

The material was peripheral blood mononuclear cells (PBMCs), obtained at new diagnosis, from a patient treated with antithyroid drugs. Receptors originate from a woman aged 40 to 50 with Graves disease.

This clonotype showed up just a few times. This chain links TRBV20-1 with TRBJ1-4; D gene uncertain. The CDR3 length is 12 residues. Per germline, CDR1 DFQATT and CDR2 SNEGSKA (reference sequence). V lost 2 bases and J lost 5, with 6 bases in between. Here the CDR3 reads CSARYGNEKLFF. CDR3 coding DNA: TGCAGTGCTAGATACGGGAATGAAAAACTGTTTTTT.

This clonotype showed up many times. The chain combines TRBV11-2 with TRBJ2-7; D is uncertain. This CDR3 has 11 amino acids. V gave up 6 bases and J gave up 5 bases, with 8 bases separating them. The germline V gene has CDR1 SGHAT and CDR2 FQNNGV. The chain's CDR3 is CASRLGDEQYF. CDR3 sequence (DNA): TGTGCCAGCAGGCTTGGTGACGAGCAGTACTTC.

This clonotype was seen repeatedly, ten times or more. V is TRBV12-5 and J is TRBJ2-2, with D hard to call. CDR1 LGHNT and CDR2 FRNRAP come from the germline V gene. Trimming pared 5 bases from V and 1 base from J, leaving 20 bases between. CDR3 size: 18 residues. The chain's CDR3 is CASGPAPLGRKNTGELFF. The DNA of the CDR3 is TGTGCTAGTGGTCCGGCCCCCTTAGGCAGAAAGAACACCGGGGAGCTGTTTTTT.

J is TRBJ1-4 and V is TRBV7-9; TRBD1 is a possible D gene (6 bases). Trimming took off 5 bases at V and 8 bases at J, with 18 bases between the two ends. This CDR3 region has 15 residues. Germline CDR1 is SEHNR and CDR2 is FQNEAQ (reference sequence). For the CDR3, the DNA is TGTGCCAGCAGCCACATGACAGGCACGACGGAAAAACTGTTTTTT. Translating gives CASSHMTGTTEKLFF.

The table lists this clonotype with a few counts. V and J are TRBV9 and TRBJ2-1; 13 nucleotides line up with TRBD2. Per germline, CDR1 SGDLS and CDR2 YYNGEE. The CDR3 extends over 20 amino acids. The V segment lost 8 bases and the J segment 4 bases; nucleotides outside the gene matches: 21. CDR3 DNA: TGTGCCAGAGGAGGGTCGGGCGGGACTAGCGGGAAACGCGGGTACAATGAGCAGTTCTTC. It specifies CARGGSGGTSGKRGYNEQFF.

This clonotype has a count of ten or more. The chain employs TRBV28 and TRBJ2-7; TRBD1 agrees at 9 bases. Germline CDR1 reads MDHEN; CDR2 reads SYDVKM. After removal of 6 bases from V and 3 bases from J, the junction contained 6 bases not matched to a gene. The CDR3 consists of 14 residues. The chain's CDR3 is CASRVGTGLYEQYF. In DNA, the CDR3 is TGTGCCAGCAGGGTGGGGACAGGGCTCTACGAGCAGTACTTC.

CDR3: CASSVTSGLTDTQYF. The CDR3 bases are TGTGCCAGCAGCGTGACTAGCGGTCTCACAGATACGCAGTATTTT. The rearrangement joins TRBV9 to TRBJ2-3, with 9 bases lining up with TRBD2. V was clipped by 2 bases and J by 2 bases; unmatched bases: 3. Germline V gene data show CDR1 as SGDLS and CDR2 as YYNGEE. The length of the CDR3 is 15 residues.

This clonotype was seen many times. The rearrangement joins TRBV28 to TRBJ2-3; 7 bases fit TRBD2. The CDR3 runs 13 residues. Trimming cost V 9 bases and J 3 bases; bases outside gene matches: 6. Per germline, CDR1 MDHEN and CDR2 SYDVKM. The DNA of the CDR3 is TGTGCCAGTGAGGGAGGGCCGACAGATACGCAGTATTTT. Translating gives CASEGGPTDTQYF.

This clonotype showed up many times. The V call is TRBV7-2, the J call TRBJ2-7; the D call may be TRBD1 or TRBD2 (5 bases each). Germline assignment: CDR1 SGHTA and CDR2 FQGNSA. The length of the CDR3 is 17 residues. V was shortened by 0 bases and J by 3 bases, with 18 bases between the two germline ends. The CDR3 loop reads CASSLAGDPRGFYEQYF. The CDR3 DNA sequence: TGTGCCAGCAGCTTAGCGGGAGATCCTCGGGGCTTCTACGAGCAGTACTTC.

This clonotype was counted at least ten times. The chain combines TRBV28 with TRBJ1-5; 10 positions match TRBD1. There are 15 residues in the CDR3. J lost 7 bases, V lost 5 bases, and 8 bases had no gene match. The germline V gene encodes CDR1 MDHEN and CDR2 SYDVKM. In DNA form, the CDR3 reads TGTGCCAGCAGTCTCCGGGACAGGGGTTGGCAGCCCCAGCATTTT. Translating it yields CASSLRDRGWQPQHF.

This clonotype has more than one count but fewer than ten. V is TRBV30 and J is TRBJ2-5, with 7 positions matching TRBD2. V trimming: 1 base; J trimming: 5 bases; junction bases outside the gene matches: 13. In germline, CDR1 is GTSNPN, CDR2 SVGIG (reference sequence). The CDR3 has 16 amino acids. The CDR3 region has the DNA TGTGCCTGGAGTGACCCCCGTACTTGGGGGGGGGAGACCCAGTACTTC. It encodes CAWSDPRTWGGETQYF.

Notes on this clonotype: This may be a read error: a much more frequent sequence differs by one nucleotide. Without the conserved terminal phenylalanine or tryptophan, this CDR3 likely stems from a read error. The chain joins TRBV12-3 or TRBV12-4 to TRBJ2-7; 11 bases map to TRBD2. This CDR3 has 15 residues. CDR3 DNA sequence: TGTGCCAGCAGCCAGGGACTAGCGGCCTCCTCCGAGCAGTACTAC. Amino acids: CASSQGLAASSEQYY.

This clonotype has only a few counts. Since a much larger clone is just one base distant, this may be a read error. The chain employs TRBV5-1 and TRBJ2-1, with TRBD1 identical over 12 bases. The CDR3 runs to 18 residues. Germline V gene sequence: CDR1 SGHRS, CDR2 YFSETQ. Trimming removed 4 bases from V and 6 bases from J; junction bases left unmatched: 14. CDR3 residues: CASSPPGTGGLQCNEQFF. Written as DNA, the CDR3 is TGCGCCAGCAGCCCCCCCGGGACAGGGGGCCTCCAATGCAATGAGCAGTTCTTC.

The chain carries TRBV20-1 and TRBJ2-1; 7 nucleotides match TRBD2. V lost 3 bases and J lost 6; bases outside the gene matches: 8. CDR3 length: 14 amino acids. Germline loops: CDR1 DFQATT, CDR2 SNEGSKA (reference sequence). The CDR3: CSASTASGSNEQFF. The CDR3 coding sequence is TGCAGTGCTAGTACGGCTAGCGGATCCAATGAGCAGTTCTTC.

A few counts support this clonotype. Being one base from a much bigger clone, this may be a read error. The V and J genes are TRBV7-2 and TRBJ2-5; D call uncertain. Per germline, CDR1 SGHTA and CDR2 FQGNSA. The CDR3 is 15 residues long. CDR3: CANSLEPDGQETQYF. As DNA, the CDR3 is TGTGCCAACAGCTTAGAACCCGACGGCCAAGAGACCCAGTACTTC.

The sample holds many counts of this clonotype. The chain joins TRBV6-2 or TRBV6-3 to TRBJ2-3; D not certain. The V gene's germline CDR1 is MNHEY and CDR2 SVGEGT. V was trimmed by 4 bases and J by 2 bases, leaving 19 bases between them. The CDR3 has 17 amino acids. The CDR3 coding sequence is TGTGCCAGCAGTTCCAACCCGGGTTTAGTCGTCACAGATACGCAGTATTTT. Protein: CASSSNPGLVVTDTQYF.

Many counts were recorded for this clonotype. DNA for the CDR3: TGTGCCAGCAGCTTAGACCCGGTGTCCACCGGGGAGCTGTTTTTT. Its translation: CASSLDPVSTGELFF. This chain links TRBV7-6 with TRBJ2-2; no definite D call. The CDR3 has 15 residues. V was pared by 1 base and J by 4 bases, with 10 bases between. CDR1 and CDR2 (germline): SGHVS, FNYEAQ.

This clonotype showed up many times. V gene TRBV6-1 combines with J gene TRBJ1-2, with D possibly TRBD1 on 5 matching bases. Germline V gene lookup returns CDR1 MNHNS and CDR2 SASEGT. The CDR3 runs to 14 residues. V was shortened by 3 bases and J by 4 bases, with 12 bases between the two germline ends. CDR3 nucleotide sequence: TGTGCCAGCAGTGATGGGGGGTTGAGCTATGGCTACACCTTC. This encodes CASSDGGLSYGYTF.

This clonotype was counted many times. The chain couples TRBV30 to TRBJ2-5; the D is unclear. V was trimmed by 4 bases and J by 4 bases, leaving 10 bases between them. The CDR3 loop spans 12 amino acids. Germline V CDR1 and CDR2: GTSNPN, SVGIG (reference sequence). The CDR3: CAWTSSGETQYF. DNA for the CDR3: TGTGCCTGGACCTCATCGGGAGAGACCCAGTACTTC.

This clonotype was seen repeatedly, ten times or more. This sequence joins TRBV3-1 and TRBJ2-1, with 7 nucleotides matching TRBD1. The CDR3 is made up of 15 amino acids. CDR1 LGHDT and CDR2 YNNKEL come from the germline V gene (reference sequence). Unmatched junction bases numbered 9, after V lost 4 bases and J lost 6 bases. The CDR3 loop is CASSPRQGWGNEQFF. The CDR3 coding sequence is TGTGCCAGCAGCCCCCGACAGGGTTGGGGCAATGAGCAGTTCTTC.

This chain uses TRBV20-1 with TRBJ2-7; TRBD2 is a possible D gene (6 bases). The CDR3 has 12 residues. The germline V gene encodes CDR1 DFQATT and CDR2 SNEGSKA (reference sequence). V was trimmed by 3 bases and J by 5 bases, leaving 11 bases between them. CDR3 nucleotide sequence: TGCAGTGCTAGGGGCGCTAGCGACGAGCAGTACTTC. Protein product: CSARGASDEQYF.

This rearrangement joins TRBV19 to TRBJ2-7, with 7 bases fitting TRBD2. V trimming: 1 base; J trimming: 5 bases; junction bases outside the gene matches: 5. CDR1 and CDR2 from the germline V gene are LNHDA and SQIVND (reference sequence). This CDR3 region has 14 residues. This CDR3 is CASSIGGRVNEQYF. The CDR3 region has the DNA TGTGCCAGTAGTATAGGCGGGAGAGTAAACGAGCAGTACTTC.

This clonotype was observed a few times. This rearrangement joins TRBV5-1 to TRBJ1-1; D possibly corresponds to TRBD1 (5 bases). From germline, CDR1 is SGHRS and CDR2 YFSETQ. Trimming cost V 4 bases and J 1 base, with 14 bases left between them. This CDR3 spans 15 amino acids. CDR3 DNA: TGCGCCAGCAGCCCCGGGACGGCGGAGAACACTGAAGCTTTCTTT. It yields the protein CASSPGTAENTEAFF.

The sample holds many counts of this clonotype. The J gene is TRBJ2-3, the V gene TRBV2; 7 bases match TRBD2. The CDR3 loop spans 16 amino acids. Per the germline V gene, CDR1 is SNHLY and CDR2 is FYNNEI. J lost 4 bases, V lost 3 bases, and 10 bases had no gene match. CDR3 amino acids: CASSDLAGVKPDTQYF. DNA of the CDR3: TGTGCCAGCAGTGATCTGGCGGGAGTGAAGCCAGATACGCAGTATTTT.